Following are 27 T cell receptor beta chains from one sample sequenced in a study of T cell changes during pregnancy in multiple sclerosis. Data came from immunoSEQ multiplex PCR; TCRdb stores just in-frame clones and leaves some out. The table includes roughly 35,000 clones, around 90% detected once. The material sequenced was CD4+ T cells from peripheral blood mononuclear cells, taken after pregnancy. These receptors originate from a female donor with multiple sclerosis, enrolled in a pregnancy study.

The chain is built from TRBV5-1 and TRBJ1-2, with D uncertain. V was clipped by 6 bases and J by 7 bases, with 22 bases between them. This CDR3 has 15 amino acids. Germline V gene data show CDR1 as SGHRS and CDR2 as YFSETQ. CDR3 sequence: CASTFTSAEASGYTF. DNA of the CDR3: TGCGCCAGCACCTTCACCTCCGCCGAGGCAAGTGGCTACACCTTC. Full variable domain (remainder filled in from reference TRBV5-1 and TRBJ1-2): KAGVTQTPRYLIKTRGQQVTLSCSPISGHRSVSWYQQTPGQGLQFLFEYFSETQRNKGNFPGRFSGRQFSNSRSEMNVSTLELGDSALYLCASTFTSAEASGYTFGSGTRLTVV.

This clone was picked up one time. CDR3 residues: CASTPSMNTEAFF. Written as DNA, the CDR3 is TGTGCCAGCACCCCGAGCATGAACACTGAAGCTTTCTTT. The chain couples TRBV2 to TRBJ1-1, with no clear D. This CDR3 has 13 amino acids. V was shortened by 7 bases and J by 0 bases, with 9 bases between the two germline ends. CDR1 is SNHLY and CDR2 is FYNNEI in the germline V gene.

J is TRBJ2-2 and V is TRBV19, with TRBD2 matching over 10 bases. The CDR3 covers 17 residues. Looked up from germline, CDR1 is LNHDA and CDR2 is SQIVND (reference sequence). The ends lost 3 bases at V and 6 bases at J; junction bases unmatched: 10. CDR3 sequence: CASSIQAGGGGAGELFF. In nucleotides, the CDR3 is TGTGCCAGTAGTATTCAAGCGGGAGGGGGCGGCGCCGGGGAGCTGTTTTTT.

CDR3 sequence reads: CASKLGQGSTDTQYF. DNA of the CDR3: TGTGCCAGCAAGTTGGGACAGGGGAGCACAGATACGCAGTATTTT. The rearrangement uses TRBV28 and TRBJ2-3, with TRBD1 identical over 10 bases. CDR3 length equals 15 residues. Germline CDR1 is MDHEN and CDR2 is SYDVKM. Germline trimming cut 7 bases from V and 0 bases from J; bases unmatched to any gene: 4.

The rearrangement uses TRBV28 and TRBJ2-3; TRBD2 aligns across 8 bases. Germline-derived CDR1 and CDR2 are MDHEN and SYDVKM. This CDR3 comprises 12 residues. The CDR3, as DNA: TGTGCTGCGGGAGGATTTACAGATACGCAGTATTTT. Amino acids: CAAGGFTDTQYF.

The chain recombines TRBV7-2 with TRBJ2-7; TRBD1 matches at 7 bases. Germline CDR1 SGHTA, CDR2 FQGNSA. V lost 3 bases and J lost 3; bases outside the gene matches: 8. The CDR3 totals 15 residues. The CDR3 coding sequence is TGTGCCAGCAGCTTCAAGAGGGGGACAGACTACGAGCAGTACTTC. It encodes CASSFKRGTDYEQYF.

The V call is TRBV4-1, the J call TRBJ1-1, with 8 bases matching TRBD1. Germline V CDR1 and CDR2: MGHRA, YSYEKL. V was clipped by 3 bases and J by 1 base; unmatched bases: 4. This CDR3 is 15 amino acids long. CDR3 residues: CASSQDRVRNTEAFF. CDR3 bases: TGCGCCAGCAGCCAGGACAGGGTTCGGAACACTGAAGCTTTCTTT.

This clone was detected only once. The CDR3 region has the DNA TGTGCCAGCAGCCCGGACATATATGGCTACACCTTC. Its translation: CASSPDIYGYTF. The gene calls are TRBV5-4 and TRBJ1-2; D is perhaps TRBD1 (5 bases). Germline lookup yields CDR1 SGHNT and CDR2 YYREEE (reference sequence). The CDR3 is 12 amino acids. V was pared by 4 bases and J by 5 bases, with 9 bases between.

The genes are TRBV5-1 and TRBJ2-7; D is possibly TRBD1 (6 bases). The germline V gene encodes CDR1 SGHRS and CDR2 YFSETQ. V lost 1 base to trimming and J lost 5 bases, with 13 bases between them. CDR3 length equals 14 residues. The chain's CDR3 is CASSLLQGWNEQYF. The CDR3 DNA reads TGCGCCAGCAGCTTGTTACAGGGTTGGAACGAGCAGTACTTC.

This rearrangement joins TRBV19 to TRBJ1-3; D may be TRBD1 (6 bases). CDR3 length equals 15 residues. V was pared by 5 bases and J by 2 bases, with 13 bases between. Germline CDR1 reads LNHDA; CDR2 reads SQIVND (reference sequence). The CDR3 DNA sequence: TGTGCCAGTAGTCCATTGGGGACACCTGGAAACACCATATATTTT. Protein sequence: CASSPLGTPGNTIYF.

This chain uses TRBV15 with TRBJ1-2, with 8 nucleotides matching TRBD1. From germline, CDR1 is LNHNV and CDR2 YYDKDF (reference sequence). The V segment lost 11 bases and the J segment 0 bases; nucleotides outside the gene matches: 11. CDR3 length equals 15 residues. As DNA, the CDR3 is TGTGCCCCAAGTCGCGGGACAGGCCCTAACTATGGCTACACCTTC. It codes for CAPSRGTGPNYGYTF.

The J gene is TRBJ2-1, the V gene TRBV9; 9 nucleotides match TRBD2. V dropped 0 bases and J dropped 4; count of bases not matched to a gene: 2. Germline values: CDR1 SGDLS, CDR2 YYNGEE. This CDR3 is 15 amino acids long. The CDR3 loop reads CASSVGRGGYNEQFF. The CDR3 DNA reads TGTGCCAGCAGCGTAGGGCGGGGGGGATACAATGAGCAGTTCTTC.

The rearrangement joins TRBV15 to TRBJ1-4; TRBD1 aligns across 8 bases. Unmatched junction bases numbered 7, after V lost 5 bases and J lost 5 bases. CDR3 size: 15 residues. Germline V gene lookup returns CDR1 LNHNV and CDR2 YYDKDF (reference sequence). The CDR3 loop reads CATSRPTGENEKLFF. The CDR3 DNA is TGTGCCACCAGCCGTCCGACAGGGGAAAATGAAAAACTGTTTTTT.

This chain uses TRBV2 with TRBJ2-7, with 9 bases aligning to TRBD2. From germline, CDR1 is SNHLY and CDR2 FYNNEI. The V segment lost 6 bases and the J segment 6 bases; nucleotides outside the gene matches: 3. CDR3 size: 12 residues. Written as DNA, the CDR3 is TGTGCCAGCAGGGCGGGGGGGCCCGAGCAGTACTTC. It encodes CASRAGGPEQYF. Based on the CDR3 plus reference TRBV2 and TRBJ2-7, the full variable domain is EPEVTQTPSHQVTQMGQEVILRCVPISNHLYFYWYRQILGQKVEFLVSFYNNEISEKSEIFDDQFSVERPDGSNFTLKIRSTKLEDSAMYFCASRAGGPEQYFGPGTRLTVT.

J is TRBJ2-7 and V is TRBV30, with D unresolved. CDR3 length: 11 residues. The V and J ends lost 2 bases and 4 bases respectively, with 6 bases between them. CDR1 is GTSNPN and CDR2 is SVGIG in the germline V gene (reference sequence). The CDR3: CAWSNGYEQYF. In DNA form, the CDR3 reads TGTGCCTGGAGTAACGGGTACGAGCAGTACTTC.

The V call is TRBV18, the J call TRBJ1-5; 7 bases map to TRBD1. CDR1 KGHSH and CDR2 LQKENI come from the germline V gene. CDR3 size: 15 residues. The V segment lost 1 base and the J segment 3 bases; nucleotides outside the gene matches: 3. The DNA of the CDR3 is TGTGCCAGCTCACCACTACAGGGGTACAATCAGCCCCAGCATTTT. Amino acid sequence: CASSPLQGYNQPQHF.

This clone appeared once. V and J are TRBV9 and TRBJ2-1; maybe TRBD2 (6 bases). Germline V CDR1 and CDR2: SGDLS, YYNGEE. This CDR3 region has 15 residues. Trimming pared 3 bases from V and 6 bases from J, leaving 16 bases between. DNA of the CDR3: TGTGCCAGCAGCGGGGGACTCCCGTTCATCAATGAGCAGTTCTTC. This codes for CASSGGLPFINEQFF.

CDR3 nucleotides: TGTGCCAGCAGCTTAGAGGGCCCTACTAGCGGGAGAACCCAGTACTTC. As protein: CASSLEGPTSGRTQYF. The V call is TRBV7-2, the J call TRBJ2-5; 11 bases are shared with TRBD2. The CDR3 length is 16 residues. V shed 1 base, J shed 8 bases, and the junction held 9 bases outside the gene matches. Germline V gives CDR1 SGHTA, CDR2 FQGNSA.

CDR3 residues: CASSPQQATSGNTIYF. DNA for the CDR3: TGCGCCAGCAGCCCACAGCAAGCCACCTCTGGAAACACCATATATTTT. V and J are TRBV4-1 and TRBJ1-3; D gene uncertain. The CDR3 contains 16 residues. CDR1 is MGHRA and CDR2 is YSYEKL in the germline V gene. V lost 4 bases to trimming and J lost 0 bases, with 13 bases between them.

The V and J genes are TRBV7-2 and TRBJ2-3, with 8 bases aligning to TRBD1. The V gene end was trimmed by 5 bases and the J gene end by 3 bases; junction bases not matched to a gene: 10. CDR1 SGHTA and CDR2 FQGNSA come from the germline V gene. The CDR3 contains 16 residues. CDR3 sequence: CASSARGRGRTDTQYF. The CDR3 nucleotides are TGTGCCAGCAGCGCCCGGGGCAGGGGGCGGACAGATACGCAGTATTTT.

The V call is TRBV27, the J call TRBJ1-3; D gene unclear. The CDR3 runs to 14 residues. Germline assignment: CDR1 MNHEY and CDR2 SMNVEV (reference sequence). V shed 4 bases and J shed 0 bases, with 7 bases lying between them. The CDR3 reads CASSSYSSGNTIYF. CDR3 DNA sequence: TGTGCCAGCAGTTCTTATAGCTCTGGAAACACCATATATTTT.

V gene TRBV27 combines with J gene TRBJ2-7; TRBD2 agrees at 7 bases. The V gene end was trimmed by 6 bases and the J gene end by 5 bases; junction bases not matched to a gene: 10. CDR1 and CDR2 from the germline V gene are MNHEY and SMNVEV (reference sequence). The CDR3 covers 14 residues. CDR3 region: CASRGRAGSNEQYF. The CDR3 DNA reads TGTGCCAGCAGGGGGAGGGCAGGGTCAAACGAGCAGTACTTC.

The chain has TRBV29-1 and TRBJ1-3; no firm D call. V was trimmed by 2 bases and J by 6 bases, leaving 8 bases between them. Germline CDR1 reads SQVTM; CDR2 reads ANQGSEA. This CDR3 region has 12 residues. CDR3 bases: TGCAGCGTTGAACCCCTCCTAAACACCATATATTTT. Translation: CSVEPLLNTIYF. Full variable domain (remainder filled in from reference TRBV29-1 and TRBJ1-3): SAVISQKPSRDICQRGTSLTIQCQVDSQVTMMFWYRQQPGQSLTLIATANQGSEATYESGFVIDKFPISRPNLTFSTLTVSNMSPEDSSIYLCSVEPLLNTIYFGEGSWLTVV.

The chain links TRBV19 to TRBJ1-2; TRBD1 matches at 9 bases. The CDR3 covers 15 residues. With V trimmed by 8 bases and J by 3 bases, 10 bases remained unmatched. Germline CDR1 is LNHDA and CDR2 is SQIVND (reference sequence). The CDR3 protein is CASVEQGASHYGYTF. The CDR3 nucleotides are TGTGCCAGTGTCGAACAGGGGGCCTCACACTATGGCTACACCTTC.

The chain joins TRBV19 to TRBJ1-1; TRBD1 matches at 10 bases. The V gene's germline CDR1 is LNHDA and CDR2 SQIVND (reference sequence). This CDR3 has 19 amino acids. The trim removed 6 bases at V and 0 bases at J, leaving 16 bases unmatched. The CDR3 sequence is CASRGNPNRDRGMNTEAFF. CDR3 nucleotide sequence: TGTGCCAGTAGAGGAAATCCCAACCGGGACAGGGGAATGAACACTGAAGCTTTCTTT.

The V and J genes are TRBV7-8 and TRBJ1-5; D possibly corresponds to TRBD1 (6 bases). Trimming stripped 7 bases from V and 3 bases from J, with 16 bases between. Germline V gene lookup returns CDR1 SGHVS and CDR2 FQNEAQ. This CDR3 has 15 residues. Here the CDR3 reads CASTTGSGANQPQHF. DNA of the CDR3: TGTGCCAGCACCACGGGGTCAGGGGCCAATCAGCCCCAGCATTTT.

The chain links TRBV5-4 to TRBJ2-1, with 9 bases that match TRBD2. CDR3 length: 16 amino acids. Germline CDR1 SGHNT, CDR2 YYREEE (reference sequence). J was trimmed by 1 base and V by 5 bases; bases with no gene match: 7. CDR3 sequence (DNA): TGTGCCAGCAGGTCTGGTAGCGGGAGTTCCTACAATGAGCAGTTCTTC. Its protein product is CASRSGSGSSYNEQFF.